The rows below give T cell receptor beta chains drawn from one sample of a study of monozygotic twins with inflammatory bowel disease. For each CDR3 protein, TCRdb gives one entry from its re-call of the 5' RACE reads, without DNA. Across about 420,000 distinct CDR3 sequences, the top ten clones capture more than 2% of the sample. The sequenced sample was blood. The origin of the receptors is a human donor with ulcerative colitis or Crohn's disease, or a healthy co-twin of an affected twin (not recorded which). The CDR3 runs from the conserved cysteine through the conserved F or W.

j_gene: TRBJ2-7; len: 17; v_gene: TRBV5-4; CDR3aa: CASSFSVLAGGTYEQYF
j_gene: TRBJ2-5; len: 12; v_gene: TRBV29-1; CDR3aa: CSVLTGGETQYF
j_gene: TRBJ1-5; len: 13; v_gene: TRBV6-5; CDR3aa: CASSYRSNQPQHF
j_gene: TRBJ2-3; len: 13; v_gene: TRBV30; CDR3aa: CAWTIALTDTQYF
j_gene: TRBJ2-7; len: 16; v_gene: TRBV6-1; CDR3aa: CASMRIQVRGSYEQYF
j_gene: TRBJ2-3; len: 15; v_gene: TRBV4-1; CDR3aa: CASSRRQWSTDTQYF
j_gene: TRBJ2-7; len: 17; v_gene: TRBV7-9; CDR3aa: CASTLGQGSNLAYEQYF
j_gene: TRBJ1-1; len: 12; v_gene: TRBV7-9; CDR3aa: CASSLHGTEAFF
j_gene: TRBJ1-2; len: 14; v_gene: TRBV5-6; CDR3aa: CASIRHRQGDGYTF
j_gene: TRBJ2-1; len: 19; v_gene: TRBV11-2; CDR3aa: CASSLGPPSFKLGRDEQFF
j_gene: TRBJ2-2; len: 14; v_gene: TRBV7-2; CDR3aa: CASSPPLATGELFF
j_gene: TRBJ1-3; len: 16; v_gene: TRBV5-1; CDR3aa: CASSLEGRTAGNTIYF
j_gene: TRBJ2-7; len: 13; v_gene: TRBV6-2/TRBV6-3; CDR3aa: CAIKDRRLYEQYF
j_gene: TRBJ2-1; len: 14; v_gene: TRBV19; CDR3aa: CASSPGALRGEQFF
j_gene: TRBJ2-1; len: 15; v_gene: TRBV24-1; CDR3aa: CATSDSQGTRNEQFF
j_gene: TRBJ1-2; len: 13; v_gene: TRBV19; CDR3aa: CASSIGPGGGYTF
j_gene: TRBJ2-3; len: 12; v_gene: TRBV5-1; CDR3aa: CASSLEESTQYF
j_gene: TRBJ2-1; len: 14; v_gene: TRBV7-2; CDR3aa: CASSLRLAGGEQFF
j_gene: TRBJ2-7; len: 16; v_gene: TRBV11-1; CDR3aa: CASSPLPRTGGYEQYF
j_gene: TRBJ2-7; len: 13; v_gene: TRBV2; CDR3aa: CASRVAGGPEQYF
j_gene: TRBJ2-2; len: 15; v_gene: TRBV5-4; CDR3aa: CASSYQGRNTGELFF
j_gene: TRBJ2-2; len: 16; v_gene: TRBV20-1; CDR3aa: CSASFAGGKNTGELFF
j_gene: TRBJ1-4; len: 15; v_gene: TRBV7-9; CDR3aa: CASSRMTGTNEKLFF
j_gene: TRBJ1-6; len: 15; v_gene: TRBV15; CDR3aa: CATSRGREGTSPLHF
j_gene: TRBJ2-3; len: 16; v_gene: TRBV6-1; CDR3aa: CASRDGETYRTDTQYF
j_gene: TRBJ2-3; len: 16; v_gene: TRBV28; CDR3aa: CASSLPSGGRTDTQYF
j_gene: TRBJ1-6; len: 15; v_gene: TRBV2; CDR3aa: CASSERENRVSPLHF
j_gene: TRBJ2-1; len: 13; v_gene: TRBV6-2/TRBV6-3; CDR3aa: CASSYFGTSPVLF
j_gene: TRBJ1-2; len: 14; v_gene: TRBV6-2/TRBV6-3; CDR3aa: CASSRPGINYGYTF
j_gene: TRBJ1-1; len: 13; v_gene: TRBV7-2; CDR3aa: CASSQQGLLKAFF
j_gene: TRBJ2-7; len: 14; v_gene: TRBV20-1; CDR3aa: CSARGEHLSYEQYF
j_gene: TRBJ2-3; len: 14; v_gene: TRBV28; CDR3aa: CASRRQGRTDTQYF
j_gene: TRBJ1-4; len: 13; v_gene: TRBV20-1; CDR3aa: CSASPQTNEKLFF
j_gene: TRBJ2-1; len: 13; v_gene: TRBV20-1; CDR3aa: CSARVASVNEQFF
j_gene: TRBJ2-5; len: 13; v_gene: TRBV3-1; CDR3aa: CTSSQGSQETQYF
j_gene: TRBJ1-2; len: 14; v_gene: TRBV7-9; CDR3aa: CASSPLATGYGYTF
j_gene: TRBJ2-3; len: 15; v_gene: TRBV5-5; CDR3aa: CASSRDRGNTDTQYF
j_gene: TRBJ2-3; len: 16; v_gene: TRBV7-2; CDR3aa: CASSFQGAGEGDTQYF
j_gene: TRBJ2-7; len: 15; v_gene: TRBV11-2; CDR3aa: CASSLERLFSYEQYF
j_gene: TRBJ1-1; len: 14; v_gene: TRBV9; CDR3aa: CASSLRDRGTVAFF
j_gene: TRBJ2-7; len: 14; v_gene: TRBV28; CDR3aa: CASKPTWTSYEQYF
j_gene: TRBJ1-5; len: 15; v_gene: TRBV27; CDR3aa: CASSPRGHGNQPQHF
j_gene: TRBJ1-6; len: 16; v_gene: TRBV7-9; CDR3aa: CASSDNRGGTNSPLHF
j_gene: TRBJ2-2; len: 17; v_gene: TRBV5-1; CDR3aa: CASSASLAGGPTGELFF